The entry below describes one TCR beta chain. The protocol was immunoSEQ multiplex PCR, while the TCRdb copy is restricted to in-frame clones and leaves out a portion. The sample shows about 130,000 clones, 89% of them seen only once. This sample is drawn from a study of cytomegalovirus exposure and HLA in healthy donors. Looked up from germline, CDR1 is SGHRS and CDR2 is YFSETQ. This CDR3 is built from 15 residues. V lost 2 bases to trimming and J lost 1 base, with 10 bases between them. The sequenced material came from PBMCs. The source is a woman aged 18-29 years in good health and CMV-seropositive. The chain combines TRBV5-1 with TRBJ1-5, with D possibly TRBD1 on 6 matching bases. CDR3 sequence: CASSLTGSSNQPQHF. The CDR3 coding sequence is TGCGCCAGCAGCTTAACAGGGAGCAGCAATCAGCCCCAGCATTTT.